The 13 T cell receptor beta chains below come from one sample, sequenced in a study of T cell responses to AZD1222 COVID-19 vaccine. Produced via immunoSEQ multiplex PCR; TCRdb's table is partial and in-frame only. Among more than 85,000 clones listed, roughly 91% were seen once. The sequencing used peripheral blood, collected on day 0 of AZD1222 vaccination. All receptors come from an adult in good health.

The chain combines TRBV5-1 with TRBJ1-2, with 7 bases fitting TRBD1. CDR1 is SGHRS and CDR2 is YFSETQ in the germline V gene. This CDR3 spans 14 amino acids. V gave up 0 bases and J gave up 8 bases; unmatched junction bases: 7. CDR3 coding DNA: TGCGCCAGCAGCTTGGACAGGGGATTAGACGGCTACACCTTC. Its protein product is CASSLDRGLDGYTF.

This chain joins TRBV5-4 and TRBJ2-2; D is perhaps TRBD1 or TRBD2 (6 bases each). V lost 4 bases, J lost 6 bases, and 13 bases lay in between. This CDR3 has 14 residues. Germline CDR1 reads SGHNT; CDR2 reads YYREEE (reference sequence). The CDR3 bases are TGTGCCAGCAGCCGGCAGGGGAGGTCCGGGGAGCTGTTTTTT. As protein: CASSRQGRSGELFF.

The chain links TRBV9 to TRBJ2-6; D is perhaps TRBD1 (5 bases). This CDR3 has 16 amino acids. The V gene lost 5 bases and the J gene lost 0 bases, with 12 bases spanning the gap. Per the germline V gene, CDR1 is SGDLS and CDR2 is YYNGEE. CDR3 loop: CASRQGAVSGANVLTF. DNA for the CDR3: TGTGCCAGCAGGCAGGGTGCCGTCTCTGGGGCCAACGTCCTGACTTTC.

This sequence joins TRBV7-2 and TRBJ2-7, with 10 bases aligning to TRBD2. From germline, CDR1 is SGHTA and CDR2 FQGNSA. CDR3 size: 14 residues. The ends lost 6 bases at V and 5 bases at J; junction bases unmatched: 7. CDR3 amino acids: CASSRTSGPNEQYF. The DNA of the CDR3 is TGTGCCAGCAGTAGGACTAGCGGACCGAACGAGCAGTACTTC.

The chain recombines TRBV19 with TRBJ2-2; 9 nucleotides agree with TRBD2. V was pared by 1 base and J by 7 bases, with 7 bases of the junction left unmatched. The CDR3 length is 16 residues. Germline V gene sequence: CDR1 LNHDA, CDR2 SQIVND (reference sequence). CDR3 coding DNA: TGTGCCAGTAGTATAGCAGCGGGAGGCAGAGGCGGGGAGCTGTTTTTT. Encoded protein: CASSIAAGGRGGELFF.

The chain employs TRBV27 and TRBJ2-7; D assignment may be TRBD1 or TRBD2 (5 bases each). V was clipped by 6 bases and J by 3 bases, with 12 bases between them. The V gene's germline CDR1 is MNHEY and CDR2 SMNVEV (reference sequence). The CDR3 is 13 residues long. CDR3 DNA: TGTGCCAGCAGATACGGGGCATTCTACGAGCAGTACTTC. Translated: CASRYGAFYEQYF.

As to this clone: Its ends do not fully match the called genes, so a read error is possible. The V and J genes are TRBV3-1 (or the pseudogene TRBV3-2) and TRBJ2-5, with D tentatively TRBD1 (5 bases). This CDR3 comprises 13 residues. Germline CDR1 and CDR2: LGHDT and YNNKEL (reference sequence). The CDR3 DNA is TGTGCCAGCAGCCAAACGACAGTAGAGGCCCAGTACTTC. Protein sequence: CASSQTTVEAQYF.

The V call is TRBV6-5, the J call TRBJ2-7; tentative D call: TRBD1 (5 bases). V shed 6 bases and J shed 6 bases, with 9 bases lying between them. The CDR3 spans 11 residues. Germline assignment: CDR1 MNHEY and CDR2 SVGAGI. The CDR3 is CASRGRGEQYF. The CDR3 bases are TGTGCCAGCAGGGGGCGAGGCGAGCAGTACTTC.

The CDR3 region has the DNA TGTGCCAGCAGCTCCGGTGGCAGTCGTTACGAGCAGTACTTC. Protein: CASSSGGSRYEQYF. The genes are TRBV7-9 and TRBJ2-7; no clear D gene. CDR3 length: 14 amino acids. The germline V gene encodes CDR1 SEHNR and CDR2 FQNEAQ (reference sequence). V was cut by 4 bases and J by 4 bases, with 14 bases left in between. Using reference TRBV7-9 and TRBJ2-7 for the parts outside the CDR3, the full variable domain is DTGVSQNPRHKITKRGQNVTFRCDPISEHNRLYWYRQTLGQGPEFLTYFQNEAQLEKSRLLSDRFSAERPKGSFSTLEIQRTEQGDSAMYLCASSSGGSRYEQYFGPGTRLTVT.

This clone was recorded once. CDR3 residues: CASSAYQETQYF. In nucleotides, the CDR3 is TGTGCCAGCAGCGCGTACCAAGAGACCCAGTACTTC. The V gene is TRBV5-8, the J gene TRBJ2-5; the D is unclear. V lost 4 bases, J lost 0 bases, and 4 bases lay in between. The CDR3 length is 12 residues. The germline V gene encodes CDR1 SGHTS and CDR2 YDEGEE.

This clone has only a few counts. This chain links TRBV3-1 (or the pseudogene TRBV3-2) with TRBJ2-2; D call uncertain. Deletions cut 0 bases from V and 6 bases from J, with 11 bases between. The germline gives CDR1 LGHDT, CDR2 YNNKEL (reference sequence). The CDR3 is 15 residues long. CDR3 residues: CASSQDNRKSGELFF. CDR3 in DNA: TGTGCCAGCAGCCAAGATAATCGGAAGTCCGGGGAGCTGTTTTTT.

The rearrangement uses TRBV3-1 (or the pseudogene TRBV3-2) and TRBJ2-7; 12 nucleotides align to TRBD2. V trimming: 6 bases; J trimming: 4 bases; junction bases outside the gene matches: 4. The CDR3 consists of 14 residues. From germline, CDR1 is LGHDT and CDR2 YNNKEL (reference sequence). The CDR3 DNA follows: TGTGCCAGCAGTCAGACTAGCGGGAGTTACGAGCAGTACTTC. It is translated as CASSQTSGSYEQYF.

The J gene is TRBJ2-7, the V gene TRBV5-1, with 10 bases lining up with TRBD2. Trimming removed 4 bases from V and 3 bases from J; junction bases left unmatched: 4. The CDR3 sequence is 14 residues long. Germline CDR1 and CDR2: SGHRS and YFSETQ. This chain's CDR3 is CASSRTSGFYEQYF. Here the CDR3 DNA reads TGCGCCAGCAGCAGGACTAGCGGATTCTACGAGCAGTACTTC.